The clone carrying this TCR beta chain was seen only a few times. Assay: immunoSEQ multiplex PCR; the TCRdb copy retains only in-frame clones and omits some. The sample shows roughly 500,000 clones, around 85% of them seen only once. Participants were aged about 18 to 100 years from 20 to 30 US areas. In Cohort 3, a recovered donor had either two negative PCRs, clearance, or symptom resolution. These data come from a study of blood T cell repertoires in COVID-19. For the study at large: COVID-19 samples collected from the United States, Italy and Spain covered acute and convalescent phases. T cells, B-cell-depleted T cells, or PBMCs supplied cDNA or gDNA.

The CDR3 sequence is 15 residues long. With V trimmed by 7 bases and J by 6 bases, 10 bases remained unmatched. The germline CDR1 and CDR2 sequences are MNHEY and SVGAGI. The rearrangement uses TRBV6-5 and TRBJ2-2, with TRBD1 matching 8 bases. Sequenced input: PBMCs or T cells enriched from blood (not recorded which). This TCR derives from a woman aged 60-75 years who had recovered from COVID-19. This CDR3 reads CASNLGQGGAGELFF. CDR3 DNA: TGTGCCAGCAACCTCGGACAGGGCGGGGCCGGGGAGCTGTTTTTT.